This T cell receptor beta chain originates from a study of blood T cells in healthy people across ages. In its sample, this clonotype was seen many times. Primed by a sample-barcoded 5' primer and a J-beta primer mix, a second PCR proceeded for 7 to 11 cycles. Via MiXCR, TCRdb re-called the 5' RACE reads, giving one row per CDR3 protein. Of more than 750,000 distinct CDR3 sequences listed, 29% were seen once; the top ten hold about 9.4%. Healthy individuals of Caucasian origin from Russia, aged roughly 6 to 95, served as donors. Every donor gave 7.5 to 10 milliliters of peripheral blood. The ends were cut back, 6 bases at V and 3 bases at J, with 21 bases in the middle. The CDR3 is made up of 16 amino acids. These same data were also listed under a study on T cells of mothers and their children. That publication notes: There were over 9 million TCR beta CDR3 reads from each mother and around 2.7 million from each child.

The clonotype originates from a woman in her thirties or forties in good health. Material for sequencing was blood. The chain recombines TRBV12-3 or TRBV12-4 with TRBJ2-7; D call uncertain. The CDR3 here is CASSLIWTSPGYEQYF. The CDR3 DNA reads as TGTGCCAGCAGCCTGATATGGACCTCCCCTGGCTACGAGCAGTACTTC.